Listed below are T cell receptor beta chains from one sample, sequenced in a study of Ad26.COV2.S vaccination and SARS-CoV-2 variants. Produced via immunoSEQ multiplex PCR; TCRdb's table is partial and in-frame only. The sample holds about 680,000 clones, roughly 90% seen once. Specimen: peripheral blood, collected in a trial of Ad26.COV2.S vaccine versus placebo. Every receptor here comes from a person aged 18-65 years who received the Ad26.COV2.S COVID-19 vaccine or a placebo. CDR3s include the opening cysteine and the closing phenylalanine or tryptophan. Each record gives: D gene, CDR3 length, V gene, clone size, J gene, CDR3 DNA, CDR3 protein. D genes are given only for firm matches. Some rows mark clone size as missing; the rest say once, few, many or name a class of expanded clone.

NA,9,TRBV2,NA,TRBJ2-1,TGTGCCTCCTTCAATGAGCAGTTCTTC,CASFNEQFF
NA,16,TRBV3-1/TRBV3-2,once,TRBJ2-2,TGTGCCAGCAGCCAAGGCGGAGGGGGGGGCACCGGGGAGCTGTTTTTT,CASSQGGGGGTGELFF
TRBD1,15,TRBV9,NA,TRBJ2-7,TGTGCCAGCAGCGTAACTGACAGGGGGGGATACGAGCAGTACTTC,CASSVTDRGGYEQYF
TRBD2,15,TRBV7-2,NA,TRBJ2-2,TGTGCCAGCAGACTAGCGGGATCGAACACCGGGGAGCTGTTTTTT,CASRLAGSNTGELFF
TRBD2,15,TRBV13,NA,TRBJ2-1,TGTGCCAGCAGCTTACGCGGGGGGGCTTCAAATGAGCAGTTCTTC,CASSLRGGASNEQFF
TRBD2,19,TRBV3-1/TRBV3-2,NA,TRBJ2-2,TGTGCCAGCAGCCAAGATGGCCTAGCGGGATCGACGAGCACCGGGGAGCTGTTTTTT,CASSQDGLAGSTSTGELFF
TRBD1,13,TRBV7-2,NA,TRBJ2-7,TGTGCCAGCAGCTCACAGGGGGCGGGCGAGCAGTACTTC,CASSSQGAGEQYF
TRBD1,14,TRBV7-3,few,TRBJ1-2,TGTGCCAGCAGCTTAACCGGGACAGAGAATGGCTACACCTTC,CASSLTGTENGYTF
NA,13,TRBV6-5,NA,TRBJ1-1,TGTGCCAGCAGCTCTGACGTAAGCACTGAAGCTTTCTTT,CASSSDVSTEAFF
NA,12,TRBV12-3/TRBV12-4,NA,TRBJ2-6,TGTGCCAGCAGCCCTGGGGCCAACGTCCTGACTTTC,CASSPGANVLTF
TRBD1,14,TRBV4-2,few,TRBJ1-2,TGTGCCAGCAGCCCTCGGACAGGGTACTATGGCTACACCTTC,CASSPRTGYYGYTF
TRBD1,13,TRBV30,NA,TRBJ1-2,TGTGCCTGGAGTTGGGGAGGGGGCGGTGGCTACACCTTC,CAWSWGGGGGYTF
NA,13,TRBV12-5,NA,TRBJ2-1,TGTGCTAGTGGTTTGGAAATAGCGAATGAGCAGTTCTTC,CASGLEIANEQFF
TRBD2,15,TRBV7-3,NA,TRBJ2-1,TGTGCCAGCAGCCTAAGCGGGGGGGTTTACAATGAGCAGTTCTTC,CASSLSGGVYNEQFF
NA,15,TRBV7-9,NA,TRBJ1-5,TGTGCCAGCAGCTCCCAGGGAGAAGGCAATCAGCCCCAGCATTTT,CASSSQGEGNQPQHF
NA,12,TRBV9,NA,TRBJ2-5,TGTGCCAGCAGCCCACACGGGGAGACCCAGTACTTC,CASSPHGETQYF
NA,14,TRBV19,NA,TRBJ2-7,TGTGCCAGTAGTATAGGGTGGGGCGGCTACGAGCAGTACTTC,CASSIGWGGYEQYF
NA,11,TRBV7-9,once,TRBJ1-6,TGTGCCAGCAGCTGGGGCCTGGTCCTCCACTTT,CASSWGLVLHF
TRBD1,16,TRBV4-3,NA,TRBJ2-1,TGCGCCAGCAGCCAACAGGCGGGACAGGGCTACAATGAGCAGTTCTTC,CASSQQAGQGYNEQFF
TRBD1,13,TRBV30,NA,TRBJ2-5,TGTGCCTGGAGTAGGGGGCTACAAGAGACCCAGTACTTC,CAWSRGLQETQYF
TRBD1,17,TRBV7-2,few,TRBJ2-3,TGTGCCAGCAGCGCGCGTCCGGGACAGGGGGATACAGATACGCAGTATTTT,CASSARPGQGDTDTQYF
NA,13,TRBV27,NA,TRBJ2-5,TGTGCCAGCAGCATACAGTGGGATAAGACCCAGTACTTC,CASSIQWDKTQYF
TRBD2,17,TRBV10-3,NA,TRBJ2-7,TGTGCCATCAGTGAGGGGTCAGGACTAGCGGGAGAATACGAGCAGTACTTC,CAISEGSGLAGEYEQYF
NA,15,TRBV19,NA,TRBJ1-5,TGTGCCAGTAGTTTCCCACGGGGATCGAGTCAGCCCCAGCATTTT,CASSFPRGSSQPQHF
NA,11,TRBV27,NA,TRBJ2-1,TGTGCCAGCAGTTTCGGGGGAACGAAGTTCTTC,CASSFGGTKFF
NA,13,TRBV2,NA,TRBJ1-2,TGTGCCAGCAGCCTCAGGGCGAACTATGGCTACACCTTC,CASSLRANYGYTF
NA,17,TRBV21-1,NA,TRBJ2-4,TGTGCCAGCAGCATATACTTAATACCTATAGCCAAAAACATTCAGTACTTC,CASSIYLIPIAKNIQYF
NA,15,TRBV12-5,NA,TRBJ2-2,TGTGCTAGTGCCCCCGCCGGGGCGTACACCGGGGAGCTGTTTTTT,CASAPAGAYTGELFF
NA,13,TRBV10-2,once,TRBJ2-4,TGCGCCAGCAGTGAGTCTCGGGAGAACATTCAGTACTTC,CASSESRENIQYF
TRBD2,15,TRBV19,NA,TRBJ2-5,TGTGCCAGTAGGACTAGCGGGGGCCCGGGGGAGACCCAGTACTTC,CASRTSGGPGETQYF
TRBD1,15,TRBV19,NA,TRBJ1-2,TGTGCCAGTAGCCTGACAGGGGAGGTTAACTATGGCTACACCTTC,CASSLTGEVNYGYTF
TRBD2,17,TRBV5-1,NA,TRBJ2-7,TGCGCCAGCAGGCCCGGGACTAGCGGGAGATTCACGCGGGAGCAGTACTTC,CASRPGTSGRFTREQYF